This T cell receptor (beta chain) was found in a study of response to subunit inactivated influenza vaccine. Each CDR3 protein gets one entry after TCRdb re-called the RT-PCR reads with MiXCR. The sample includes 550,000 to 650,000 distinct CDR3 sequences, around 11% of them seen just once. The CDR3 consists of 15 residues. CDR1 is MDHEN, CDR2 SYDVKM, per germline. V was shortened by 5 bases and J by 6 bases, with 19 bases between the two germline ends. The sequence came from a man between 50 and 59 years old who received an inactivated influenza vaccine. This sequence joins TRBV28 and TRBJ1-1; a weak D match, TRBD1 (5 bases). Sequencing used PBMCs from blood, obtained on the day of vaccination. As DNA, the CDR3 is TGTGCCAGCAGTACCATCAACGGGGGATGGGCTGAAGCTTTCTTT. It is translated as CASSTINGGWAEAFF.